Listed here are 29 T cell receptor beta chains from one sample, sequenced in a study of shared clonotypes between healthy human individuals (dated by TCRdb to between 2020 and 2021). Library preparation employed the immunoSEQ multiplex PCR assay. TCRdb obtained this table from immuneACCESS and retained in-frame rearrangements with V and J assigned. These tables miss some clones; where compared with another copy, unresolved V genes account for less than half of the shortfall, and the remainder is unexplained. This sample is represented by around 500,000 clones; roughly 85% of them were singletons. The top ten hold approximately 12% of the sample. The sample taken for sequencing was PBMCs. These receptors originate from a woman aged 40 to 55 in good health. Some clones in this sample may be carry-over from other donors' samples.

Of note for this clone: One end of the junction does not line up with germline, which may come from a read error. This specimen includes other DNA sequences encoding the same CDR3. The rearrangement uses TRBV5-4 and TRBJ1-6; D remains unclear. This CDR3 is 15 amino acids long. Germline loops: CDR1 SGHNT, CDR2 YYREEE (reference sequence). The chain's CDR3 is CASSLANRDNSPLHF. CDR3 nucleotides: TGTGCTAGCAGCTTGGCCAATAGGGATAATTCACCCCTCCACTTT. Drawing the rest from reference TRBV5-4 and TRBJ1-6, the complete variable domain is ETGVTQSPTHLIKTRGQQVTLRCSSQSGHNTVSWYQQALGQGPQFIFQYYREEENGRGNFPPRFSGLQFPNYSSELNVNALELDDSALYLCASSLANRDNSPLHFGNGTRLTVT.

This clone has more than one count but fewer than ten. The chain is built from TRBV7-2 and TRBJ2-2; 13 bases map to TRBD2. The CDR3 totals 16 residues. With 4 bases clipped from V and 5 bases from J, the junction kept 4 bases outside the gene matches. The germline V gene has CDR1 SGHTA and CDR2 FQGNSA. Here the CDR3 reads CASSSRLAGGTGELFF. As DNA, the CDR3 is TGTGCCAGCAGCTCCAGACTAGCGGGAGGTACCGGGGAGCTGTTTTTT.

The chain combines TRBV4-2 with TRBJ2-7; D unclear. The germline V gene encodes CDR1 LGHNA and CDR2 YNFKEQ. V lost 0 bases, J lost 9 bases, and 12 bases lay in between. CDR3 size: 13 residues. This CDR3 reads CASSQEHRVGQYF. In nucleotides, the CDR3 is TGTGCCAGCAGCCAAGAACACCGGGTTGGGCAGTACTTC.

Of note for this clone: One base separates it from a far larger clone, so it is likely a read error. The chain employs TRBV7-3 and TRBJ2-2, with a possible D match to TRBD2 (5 bases). From germline, CDR1 is SGHTA and CDR2 FQGTGA. This CDR3 is built from 14 residues. CDR3 nucleotides: TGTGCCAGCAGCTTATCCTCAAACACCGGGGAGCCGTTTTTT. It encodes CASSLSSNTGEPFF.

This chain links TRBV2 with TRBJ2-7, with 8 bases identical to TRBD2. There are 15 residues in the CDR3. CDR1 and CDR2 (germline): SNHLY, FYNNEI. V lost 5 bases to trimming and J lost 2 bases; unmatched junction nucleotides: 8. CDR3 nucleotides: TGTGCCAGCAGTCCTAGCGGGTCCAGAACCTACGAGCAGTACTTC. It specifies CASSPSGSRTYEQYF. Supplemented by reference TRBV2 and TRBJ2-7, the full variable domain reads EPEVTQTPSHQVTQMGQEVILRCVPISNHLYFYWYRQILGQKVEFLVSFYNNEISEKSEIFDDQFSVERPDGSNFTLKIRSTKLEDSAMYFCASSPSGSRTYEQYFGPGTRLTVT.

This chain joins TRBV10-1 and TRBJ2-7; D remains unclear. Germline loops: CDR1 WNHNN, CDR2 SYGVQD (reference sequence). The CDR3 spans 13 residues. V lost 3 bases, J lost 0 bases, and 6 bases lay in between. The CDR3 is CASSDANSYEQYF. The CDR3 nucleotides read TGCGCCAGCAGTGACGCGAACTCCTACGAGCAGTACTTC.

The genes are TRBV20-1 and TRBJ2-3; no definite D call. Germline CDR1 reads DFQATT; CDR2 reads SNEGSKA (reference sequence). Trimming removed 7 bases from V and 0 bases from J, with 2 bases in between. The CDR3 covers 10 residues. The DNA of the CDR3 is TGCAGTGGCAGCACAGATACGCAGTATTTT. Translated: CSGSTDTQYF.

The gene calls are TRBV27 and TRBJ1-4, with TRBD1 matching over 7 bases. This CDR3 spans 13 amino acids. The germline CDR1 and CDR2 sequences are MNHEY and SMNVEV (reference sequence). Trimming removed 5 bases from V and 8 bases from J; junction bases left unmatched: 5. The CDR3 spells CASSLETGEKLFF. The CDR3 DNA reads as TGTGCCAGCAGTCTTGAGACAGGGGAAAAACTGTTTTTT. The full variable domain, its missing parts supplied by reference TRBV27 and TRBJ1-4, is EAQVTQNPRYLITVTGKKLTVTCSQNMNHEYMSWYRQDPGLGLRQIYYSMNVEVTDKGDVPEGYKVSRKEKRNFPLILESPSPNQTSLYFCASSLETGEKLFFGSGTQLSVL.

The genes are TRBV9 and TRBJ1-2, with a tentative D call TRBD1 (5 bases). The CDR3 has 13 amino acids. Trimming pared 3 bases from V and 8 bases from J, leaving 14 bases between. The germline CDR1 and CDR2 sequences are SGDLS and YYNGEE. The CDR3 sequence is CASSAGGAQGYTF. In DNA, the CDR3 is TGTGCCAGCAGCGCCGGAGGGGCGCAGGGCTACACCTTC.

The CDR3 loop is CASSRGNNEQFF. CDR3 nucleotide sequence: TGTGCCAGCAGCCGGGGCAACAATGAGCAGTTCTTC. The chain uses TRBV6-6 and TRBJ2-1; D possibly matches TRBD1 or TRBD2 (5 bases each). The CDR3 is 12 amino acids. Germline V gives CDR1 MNHNY, CDR2 SVGAGI (reference sequence). The V and J ends lost 6 bases and 5 bases respectively, with 8 bases between them.

The rearrangement joins TRBV7-8 to TRBJ2-6, with D unclear. Germline lookup yields CDR1 SGHVS and CDR2 FQNEAQ. V was pared by 1 base and J by 0 bases, with 7 bases between. The CDR3 is 16 residues long. The CDR3 DNA reads TGTGCCAGCAGCTTAGAAGTCTTCTCTGGGGCCAACGTCCTGACTTTC. The encoded protein is CASSLEVFSGANVLTF.

Of note for this clone: The sample holds other DNA sequences that translate to the same CDR3. This chain links TRBV18 with TRBJ1-1; 9 bases are a match to TRBD1. The junction had 1 base not matched to a gene; V was cut back by 2 bases and J by 0 bases. Germline V gene lookup returns CDR1 KGHSH and CDR2 LQKENI. CDR3 length equals 15 residues. CDR3 sequence reads: CASSPGTGMNTEAFF. The CDR3 DNA reads as TGTGCCAGCTCACCAGGGACAGGGATGAACACTGAAGCTTTCTTT.

The chain links TRBV29-1 to TRBJ2-1; 8 bases line up with TRBD1. Per germline, CDR1 SQVTM and CDR2 ANQGSEA. The J segment lost 10 bases and the V segment lost 1 base, leaving 6 bases of the junction unmatched. The CDR3 contains 13 residues. The CDR3 loop reads CSVEGTGSWEQFF. The CDR3 nucleotides are TGCAGCGTTGAAGGGACAGGGTCGTGGGAGCAGTTCTTC.

The chain joins TRBV5-1 to TRBJ2-3, with 10 bases that match TRBD2. Germline V CDR1 and CDR2: SGHRS, YFSETQ. V trimming: 6 bases; J trimming: 4 bases; junction bases outside the gene matches: 17. There are 18 residues in the CDR3. The CDR3 is CASTKGGLAGVGADTQYF. The CDR3 DNA reads as TGCGCCAGCACCAAAGGGGGGCTAGCGGGAGTTGGCGCAGATACGCAGTATTTT. Full variable domain (missing parts from reference TRBV5-1 and TRBJ2-3): KAGVTQTPRYLIKTRGQQVTLSCSPISGHRSVSWYQQTPGQGLQFLFEYFSETQRNKGNFPGRFSGRQFSNSRSEMNVSTLELGDSALYLCASTKGGLAGVGADTQYFGPGTRLTVL.

This clone was counted a single time. This chain connects TRBV11-2 to TRBJ2-1, with TRBD2 matching 13 bases. V was clipped by 4 bases and J by 0 bases; unmatched bases: 9. The CDR3 spans 19 residues. Per germline, CDR1 SGHAT and CDR2 FQNNGV. CDR3 sequence: CASSSRLAGGPSSYNEQFF. CDR3 nucleotide sequence: TGTGCCAGCAGCTCCAGACTAGCGGGAGGTCCAAGCTCCTACAATGAGCAGTTCTTC.

This rearrangement joins TRBV7-9 to TRBJ2-3, with 9 positions matching TRBD2. Trimming cost V 1 base and J 1 base; bases outside gene matches: 9. The length of the CDR3 is 18 residues. The germline V gene encodes CDR1 SEHNR and CDR2 FQNEAQ (reference sequence). The CDR3 sequence: CASSLVAGGRGGTDTQYF. In nucleotides, the CDR3 is TGTGCCAGCAGCTTAGTTGCGGGAGGGCGCGGAGGCACAGATACGCAGTATTTT.

This sequence joins TRBV11-2 and TRBJ2-2; no firm D call. Trimming cost V 1 base and J 7 bases, with 10 bases left between them. The CDR3 is 14 residues long. The V gene's germline CDR1 is SGHAT and CDR2 FQNNGV. As DNA, the CDR3 is TGTGCCAGCAGCTTAGGAACGGTGGGCGGGGAGCTGTTTTTT. Translated, it gives CASSLGTVGGELFF.

This clone was observed a few times. The rearrangement joins TRBV7-8 to TRBJ1-1, with TRBD1 matching over 9 bases. Germline V gene lookup returns CDR1 SGHVS and CDR2 FQNEAQ. Trimming took 5 bases from V and 3 from J; bases not matched to a gene: 10. The CDR3 has 16 amino acids. The CDR3 DNA follows: TGTGCCAGCAGCCCAATTAGGGGGGACAGGGACACTGAAGCTTTCTTT. Amino acid sequence: CASSPIRGDRDTEAFF.

The V gene is TRBV7-9, the J gene TRBJ1-2; no definite D call. The CDR3 length is 14 residues. Trimming left V 7 bases short and J 4 bases short, with 16 bases between. Germline CDR1 SEHNR, CDR2 FQNEAQ (reference sequence). The CDR3 coding sequence is TGTGCCAGCACCCCCGCGGGTTGGACCTATGGCTACACCTTC. Its protein product is CASTPAGWTYGYTF. Full variable domain (rest looked up from reference TRBV7-9 and TRBJ1-2): DTGVSQNPRHKITKRGQNVTFRCDPISEHNRLYWYRQTLGQGPEFLTYFQNEAQLEKSRLLSDRFSAERPKGSFSTLEIQRTEQGDSAMYLCASTPAGWTYGYTFGSGTRLTVV.

In DNA, the CDR3 is TGCGCCAGCAGCTTAAACGGAGATACGCAGTATTTT. It translates to CASSLNGDTQYF. The V call is TRBV5-1, the J call TRBJ2-3; D is unresolved. V was cut by 2 bases and J by 5 bases, with 6 bases left in between. Per germline, CDR1 SGHRS and CDR2 YFSETQ. CDR3 length: 12 amino acids.

The chain joins TRBV21-1 to TRBJ2-7. TRBV21-1 is a documented pseudogene. The length of the CDR3 is 18 residues. In DNA, the CDR3 is TGTGCCAGCAGCAAAGAAAGCAAACAGGCCCTGGGGAGCTACGAGCAGTACTTC. The encoded protein is CASSKESKQALGSYEQYF.

The chain combines TRBV5-4 with TRBJ2-5, with 8 positions matching TRBD2. CDR1 SGHNT and CDR2 YYREEE come from the germline V gene (reference sequence). The CDR3 length is 15 residues. J lost 5 bases, V lost 2 bases, and 8 bases had no gene match. DNA for the CDR3: TGTGCCAGCAGCTTTCCGGGACTAGATCGGGAGACCCAGTACTTC. Protein: CASSFPGLDRETQYF.

The chain carries TRBV6-5 and TRBJ1-1, with 7 bases identical to TRBD1. Per the germline V gene, CDR1 is MNHEY and CDR2 is SVGAGI. The junction had 4 bases not matched to a gene; V was cut back by 5 bases and J by 4 bases. The CDR3 totals 13 residues. The CDR3 reads CASSTPGGTEAFF. CDR3 nucleotides: TGTGCCAGCAGTACCCCAGGGGGCACTGAAGCTTTCTTT.

The rearrangement joins TRBV5-1 to TRBJ2-3; D may correspond to TRBD1 or TRBD2 (5 bases each). Germline values: CDR1 SGHRS, CDR2 YFSETQ. V was clipped by 4 bases and J by 5 bases, with 20 bases between them. There are 16 residues in the CDR3. The CDR3 is CASSPREGTGGDTQYF. The CDR3 DNA sequence: TGCGCCAGCAGCCCCCGGGAAGGTACAGGCGGAGATACGCAGTATTTT.

A note on this clone: Only one base separates this from a far larger clonotype, so it likely reflects a read error. The chain carries TRBV6-4 and TRBJ2-1; tentatively, D is TRBD2 (6 bases). This CDR3 region has 15 residues. Germline CDR1 reads MRHNA; CDR2 reads SNTAGT. The CDR3 sequence: CASSNSAGSYNEQFF. The CDR3 DNA reads TGTGCCAGCAGTAACTCAGCGGGCTCCTACAATGAGCAGTTCTTC.

The chain joins TRBV7-9 to TRBJ1-2; D ambiguous. The CDR3 is made up of 14 amino acids. Trimming cost V 2 bases and J 7 bases, with 14 bases left between them. The germline gives CDR1 SEHNR, CDR2 FQNEAQ (reference sequence). This CDR3 reads CASSLFAVESGYTF. DNA of the CDR3: TGTGCCAGCAGCTTATTTGCCGTAGAGAGTGGCTACACCTTC.

This clone was observed a single time. The likely explanation is a read error, given a far larger clone one base away. This chain joins TRBV4-2 and TRBJ1-2, with a possible D match to TRBD1 (5 bases). The CDR3 is 14 residues long. Germline V gene sequence: CDR1 LGHNA, CDR2 YNFKEQ. Deletions cut 0 bases from V and 4 bases from J, with 9 bases between. The CDR3 protein is CASSQDRVGYGYTF. The CDR3 DNA sequence: TGTGCCAGCAGCCAAGACAGGGTGGGCTATGGCTACACCTTC.

This chain connects TRBV19 to TRBJ2-3; D ambiguous. There are 13 residues in the CDR3. Trimming removed 4 bases from V and 2 bases from J, with 7 bases in between. Looked up from germline, CDR1 is LNHDA and CDR2 is SQIVND (reference sequence). CDR3 sequence (DNA): TGTGCCAGTAGTAGCTGGGACACAGATACGCAGTATTTT. Encoded protein: CASSSWDTDTQYF. The entire variable domain, with the rest obtained from reference TRBV19 and TRBJ2-3, is as follows: DGGITQSPKYLFRKEGQNVTLSCEQNLNHDAMYWYRQDPGQGLRLIYYSQIVNDFQKGDIAEGYSVSREKKESFPLTVTSAQKNPTAFYLCASSSWDTDTQYFGPGTRLTVL.

V and J are TRBV5-1 and TRBJ1-3, with D unresolved. The germline V and J ends were trimmed by 2 bases and 2 bases, with 11 bases remaining between them. The CDR3 totals 15 residues. The germline V gene encodes CDR1 SGHRS and CDR2 YFSETQ. Here the CDR3 reads CASSLGQAAGNTIYF. The CDR3 coding sequence is TGCGCCAGCAGCTTAGGGCAGGCGGCTGGAAACACCATATATTTT.